Each of the 29 T cell receptor beta chains below was sequenced from the same sample in a study of control samples from healthy donors and cancer patients. Repertoires were generated with immunoSEQ multiplex PCR, while TCRdb's copy carries only in-frame clones and drops some. The table lists roughly 130,000 clones, approximately 91% of them singletons. Material: blood. These receptors originate from a man aged 50 to 59 in good health.

The J gene is TRBJ2-1, the V gene TRBV6-5, with a tentative D call TRBD2 (5 bases). Germline values: CDR1 MNHEY, CDR2 SVGAGI. This CDR3 spans 13 amino acids. V was cut by 7 bases and J by 9 bases, with 16 bases left in between. CDR3 in amino acids: CASTPSQNGEQFF. As DNA, the CDR3 is TGTGCCAGCACCCCTAGCCAGAATGGTGAGCAGTTCTTC.

This chain connects TRBV28 to TRBJ1-6; D gene unclear. Per germline, CDR1 MDHEN and CDR2 SYDVKM. This CDR3 has 12 amino acids. Trimming took 5 bases from V and 5 from J, leaving 4 bases between them. DNA of the CDR3: TGTGCCAGCAGTCAAAATAATTCACCCCTCCACTTT. It yields the protein CASSQNNSPLHF.

The V and J genes are TRBV5-6 and TRBJ1-1; D is unresolved. This CDR3 has 17 residues. Trimming left V 0 bases short and J 3 bases short, with 18 bases between. Germline CDR1 SGHDT, CDR2 YYEEEE. The CDR3 loop is CASSLASSPPWHTEAFF. The CDR3 bases are TGTGCCAGCAGCTTGGCCTCCAGCCCCCCTTGGCACACTGAAGCTTTCTTT.

The chain uses TRBV3-1 (or the pseudogene TRBV3-2) and TRBJ1-2, with a possible D match to TRBD1 (6 bases). Trimming stripped 4 bases from V and 4 bases from J, with 13 bases between. The germline V gene has CDR1 LGHDT and CDR2 YNNKEL (reference sequence). The CDR3 consists of 14 residues. CDR3 loop: CASSPGDASYGYTF. The CDR3 DNA sequence: TGTGCCAGCAGCCCAGGGGACGCCAGCTATGGCTACACCTTC.

The chain is built from TRBV13 and TRBJ2-7; TRBD1 or TRBD2 may be the D gene (5 bases each). The ends were cut back, 3 bases at V and 3 bases at J, with 12 bases in the middle. Germline assignment: CDR1 PRHDT and CDR2 FYEKMQ (reference sequence). The CDR3 spans 14 residues. DNA of the CDR3: TGTGCCAGCAGCTTTGGGACGCAGGACTACGAGCAGTACTTC. It translates to CASSFGTQDYEQYF.

The rearrangement links TRBV24-1 to TRBJ2-6; D is unclear. The CDR3 covers 14 residues. V gave up 4 bases and J gave up 4 bases, with 7 bases separating them. CDR1 is KGHDR, CDR2 SFDVKD, per germline. CDR3 DNA sequence: TGTGCCACCAGTGACAACTCCGGGGCCAACGTCCTGACTTTC. This gives the protein CATSDNSGANVLTF.

The rearrangement joins TRBV7-9 to TRBJ2-5; D is unclear. Germline CDR1 is SEHNR and CDR2 is FQNEAQ (reference sequence). The CDR3 sequence is 14 residues long. The V gene lost 4 bases and the J gene lost 0 bases, with 9 bases spanning the gap. The CDR3 sequence is CASSSYSNQETQYF. The DNA for the CDR3 is TGTGCCAGCAGCTCGTATTCCAACCAAGAGACCCAGTACTTC.

The rearrangement joins TRBV15 to TRBJ2-2; no clear D. The CDR3 totals 14 residues. Trimming took off 1 base at V and 5 bases at J, with 8 bases between the two ends. Germline V gives CDR1 LNHNV, CDR2 YYDKDF (reference sequence). In DNA, the CDR3 is TGTGCCACCAGCAGAGTTGGTTTAACCGGGGAGCTGTTTTTT. This gives the protein CATSRVGLTGELFF. The full variable domain, with the rest looked up from reference TRBV15 and TRBJ2-2, is DAMVIQNPRYQVTQFGKPVTLSCSQTLNHNVMYWYQQKSSQAPKLLFHYYDKDFNNEADTPDNFQSRRPNTSFCFLDIRSPGLGDTAMYLCATSRVGLTGELFFGEGSRLTVL.

The V and J genes are TRBV19 and TRBJ2-1; D ambiguous. CDR1 and CDR2 from the germline V gene are LNHDA and SQIVND (reference sequence). V was cut by 0 bases and J by 6 bases, with 12 bases left in between. This CDR3 has 15 residues. Here the CDR3 DNA reads TGTGCCAGTAGTATAGAAGGAGTTGGTCGCAATGAGCAGTTCTTC. It encodes CASSIEGVGRNEQFF.

This chain links TRBV28 with TRBJ2-7; 7 nucleotides line up with TRBD1. The CDR3 length is 15 residues. The V segment lost 7 bases and the J segment 6 bases; nucleotides outside the gene matches: 15. Germline V gives CDR1 MDHEN, CDR2 SYDVKM. CDR3: CASKAADRENGEQYF. CDR3 nucleotides: TGTGCCAGCAAAGCGGCTGACAGGGAGAACGGCGAGCAGTACTTC.

The gene calls are TRBV28 and TRBJ1-6, with D unclear. Trimming left V 7 bases short and J 0 bases short, with 13 bases between. The CDR3 is 16 amino acids. Germline loops: CDR1 MDHEN, CDR2 SYDVKM. The CDR3 region has the DNA TGTGCCAGCACCAAAGCGGGAGTCTCCTATAATTCACCCCTCCACTTT. This sequence encodes CASTKAGVSYNSPLHF.

The chain joins TRBV7-8 to TRBJ1-1; unclear D gene. The germline V gene encodes CDR1 SGHVS and CDR2 FQNEAQ. V gave up 5 bases and J gave up 4 bases, with 20 bases separating them. This CDR3 region has 16 residues. The CDR3 DNA is TGTGCCAGCAGCCCCACTAGGAATATTAGGAGCACTGAAGCTTTCTTT. Translating gives CASSPTRNIRSTEAFF.

This chain links TRBV9 with TRBJ2-5; D may be TRBD1 (5 bases). Trimming removed 6 bases from V and 5 bases from J, with 17 bases in between. CDR3 length: 14 amino acids. The germline V gene has CDR1 SGDLS and CDR2 YYNGEE. CDR3 sequence: CASTKDNLAETQYF. The DNA of the CDR3 is TGTGCCAGCACCAAGGACAATCTGGCCGAGACCCAGTACTTC. The variable domain in full, completed from reference TRBV9 and TRBJ2-5, reads DSGVTQTPKHLITATGQRVTLRCSPRSGDLSVYWYQQSLDQGLQFLIQYYNGEERAKGNILERFSAQQFPDLHSELNLSSLELGDSALYFCASTKDNLAETQYFGPGTRLLVL.

The chain carries TRBV6-5 and TRBJ1-5; TRBD1 is a possible D gene (5 bases). Germline V gene data show CDR1 as MNHEY and CDR2 as SVGAGI. The CDR3 contains 15 residues. V was cut by 7 bases and J by 5 bases, with 18 bases left in between. The CDR3 DNA reads as TGTGCCAGCACCAAAGGGGACGGTGGGGATCAGCCCCAGCATTTT. This sequence encodes CASTKGDGGDQPQHF.

The CDR3 protein is CASRLDGRGSYNSPLHF. Here the CDR3 DNA reads TGCGCCAGCAGACTGGACGGCCGTGGGTCCTATAATTCACCCCTCCACTTT. The chain combines TRBV5-1 with TRBJ1-6; D not certain. The germline CDR1 and CDR2 sequences are SGHRS and YFSETQ. Trimming shortened V by 5 bases and J by 1 base, and 16 bases separated the two germline ends. The CDR3 runs 17 residues.

The CDR3 bases are TGTGCCAGCAGTTTTAGCGGCCTTAATTCACCCCTCCACTTT. It codes for CASSFSGLNSPLHF. This rearrangement joins TRBV27 to TRBJ1-6; the D is unclear. V lost 3 bases to trimming and J lost 6 bases, with 9 bases between them. This CDR3 is 14 amino acids long. Looked up from germline, CDR1 is MNHEY and CDR2 is SMNVEV (reference sequence).

The chain is built from TRBV5-3 and TRBJ2-3; no clear D gene. TRBV5-3 is an open reading frame, and its role is uncertain. The CDR3 runs to 15 residues. Trimming shortened V by 4 bases and J by 0 bases, and 12 bases separated the two germline ends. The CDR3 here is CARSATSDSTDTQYF. The DNA for the CDR3 is TGTGCCAGAAGCGCGACCTCGGACAGCACAGATACGCAGTATTTT.

V and J are TRBV2 and TRBJ2-1, with D perhaps matching TRBD1 (6 bases). The ends were cut back, 7 bases at V and 7 bases at J, with 14 bases in the middle. The CDR3 spans 13 residues. CDR1 is SNHLY and CDR2 is FYNNEI in the germline V gene. This CDR3 reads CASMQPGENEQFF. For the CDR3, the DNA is TGTGCCAGCATGCAGCCAGGGGAGAATGAGCAGTTCTTC.

This chain joins TRBV6-6 and TRBJ2-5; D unresolved. V lost 5 bases to trimming and J lost 2 bases, with 9 bases between them. The CDR3 is made up of 13 amino acids. Per germline, CDR1 MNHNY and CDR2 SVGAGI (reference sequence). The CDR3 DNA is TGTGCCAGCAGTCCTACACCGCAAGAGACCCAGTACTTC. Translation gives CASSPTPQETQYF.

V is TRBV7-8 and J is TRBJ2-5; the match to TRBD2 covers 7 bases. Per the germline V gene, CDR1 is SGHVS and CDR2 is FQNEAQ. V shed 1 base, J shed 2 bases, and the junction held 7 bases outside the gene matches. There are 16 residues in the CDR3. CDR3 sequence reads: CASSLVWGGDQETQYF. The CDR3 DNA is TGTGCCAGCAGCTTAGTTTGGGGGGGGGATCAAGAGACCCAGTACTTC.

This chain links TRBV4-2 with TRBJ1-4; no clear D. The V gene lost 0 bases and the J gene lost 2 bases, with 10 bases spanning the gap. The CDR3 has 16 residues. Per the germline V gene, CDR1 is LGHNA and CDR2 is YNFKEQ. CDR3 bases: TGTGCCAGCAGCCAAGATCCGGGGATTACTAATGAAAAACTGTTTTTT. Protein product: CASSQDPGITNEKLFF.

The V and J genes are TRBV6-5 and TRBJ1-6, with a possible D match to TRBD1 (5 bases). Trimming shortened V by 0 bases and J by 7 bases, and 13 bases separated the two germline ends. This CDR3 spans 16 amino acids. In germline, CDR1 is MNHEY, CDR2 SVGAGI. The CDR3 DNA follows: TGTGCCAGCAGTTACTCGGGGGGACTGGACAATTCACCCCTCCACTTT. Encoded protein: CASSYSGGLDNSPLHF.

This sequence joins TRBV9 and TRBJ2-5, with 9 nucleotides matching TRBD2. The V segment lost 2 bases and the J segment 5 bases; nucleotides outside the gene matches: 7. This CDR3 has 15 amino acids. The germline CDR1 and CDR2 sequences are SGDLS and YYNGEE. CDR3 nucleotides: TGTGCCAGCAGCGTTCGCGGGGGGGCCCGGGAGACCCAGTACTTC. Its translation is CASSVRGGARETQYF.

The chain recombines TRBV28 with TRBJ2-3; D not certain. Germline V gene lookup returns CDR1 MDHEN and CDR2 SYDVKM. This CDR3 region has 14 residues. Trimming stripped 1 base from V and 1 base from J, with 6 bases between. The CDR3 nucleotides are TGTGCCAGCAGTTTATATGGTGGCACAGATACGCAGTATTTT. Amino acids: CASSLYGGTDTQYF.

Points on this clone: Other DNA sequences in this specimen translate into the identical CDR3. The chain employs TRBV7-9 and TRBJ2-2; D is perhaps TRBD2 (6 bases). The CDR3 is 16 amino acids. In germline, CDR1 is SEHNR, CDR2 FQNEAQ (reference sequence). V was shortened by 4 bases and J by 4 bases, with 16 bases between the two germline ends. CDR3 DNA sequence: TGTGCCAGCAGCTCGAGTGGTGGGGGAGGCACCGGGGAGCTGTTTTTT. This sequence encodes CASSSSGGGGTGELFF.

This clone has only a few counts. The chain joins TRBV4-1 to TRBJ2-5; D is uncertain. Germline V gives CDR1 MGHRA, CDR2 YSYEKL. This CDR3 has 14 amino acids. The V end was cut by 0 bases, the J end by 5 bases, with 10 bases between. CDR3 amino acids: CASSQEGSSETQYF. CDR3 nucleotide sequence: TGCGCCAGCAGCCAAGAAGGGTCTAGTGAGACCCAGTACTTC.

This clone was recorded only once. The chain uses TRBV5-1 and TRBJ2-7; D is undetermined. Germline values: CDR1 SGHRS, CDR2 YFSETQ. The CDR3 length is 16 residues. V was clipped by 0 bases and J by 0 bases, with 13 bases between them. CDR3 protein: CASSLVPSVSSYEQYF. For the CDR3, the DNA is TGCGCCAGCAGCTTGGTTCCTTCGGTGAGCTCCTACGAGCAGTACTTC.

The chain recombines TRBV7-8 with TRBJ2-7; 8 nucleotides agree with TRBD1. Looked up from germline, CDR1 is SGHVS and CDR2 is FQNEAQ. With V trimmed by 7 bases and J by 0 bases, 14 bases remained unmatched. The CDR3 loop spans 17 amino acids. Written as DNA, the CDR3 is TGTGCCAGCATCTTGGGGGGCAGGGGGCTATCCTCCTACGAGCAGTACTTC. Its protein product is CASILGGRGLSSYEQYF.

This sequence joins TRBV7-9 and TRBJ2-2; TRBD1 agrees at 7 bases. This CDR3 contains 14 residues. Germline assignment: CDR1 SEHNR and CDR2 FQNEAQ (reference sequence). Losses at the gene ends were 4 bases for V and 4 bases for J; bases not matched to a gene: 3. The CDR3 nucleotides read TGTGCCAGCAGCTCGACAGGGTCCACCGGGGAGCTGTTTTTT. Protein sequence: CASSSTGSTGELFF.